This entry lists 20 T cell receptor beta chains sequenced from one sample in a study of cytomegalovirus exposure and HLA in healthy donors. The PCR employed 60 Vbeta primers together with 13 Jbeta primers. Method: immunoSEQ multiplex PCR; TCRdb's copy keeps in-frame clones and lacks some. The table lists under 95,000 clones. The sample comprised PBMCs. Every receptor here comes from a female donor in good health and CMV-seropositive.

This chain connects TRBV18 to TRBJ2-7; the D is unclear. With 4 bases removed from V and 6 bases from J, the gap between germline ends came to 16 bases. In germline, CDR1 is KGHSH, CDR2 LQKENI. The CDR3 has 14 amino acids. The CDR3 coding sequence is TGTGCCAGCTCACTCGACTTTAACTCCCTCGAGCAGTACTTC. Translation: CASSLDFNSLEQYF.

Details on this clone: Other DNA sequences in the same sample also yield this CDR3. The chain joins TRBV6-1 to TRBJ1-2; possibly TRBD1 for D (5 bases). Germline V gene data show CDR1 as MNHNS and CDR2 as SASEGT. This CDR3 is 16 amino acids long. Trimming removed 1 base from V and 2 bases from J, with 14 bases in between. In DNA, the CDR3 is TGTGCCAGCAGTGAAGGGGGGGTAGGGCGGAACTATGGCTACACCTTC. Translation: CASSEGGVGRNYGYTF.

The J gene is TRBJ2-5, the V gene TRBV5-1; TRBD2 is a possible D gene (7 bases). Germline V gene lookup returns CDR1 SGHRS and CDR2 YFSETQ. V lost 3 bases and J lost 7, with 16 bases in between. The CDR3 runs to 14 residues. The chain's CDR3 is CASSYGGAGATQYF. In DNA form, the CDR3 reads TGCGCCAGCAGCTATGGGGGGGCCGGGGCGACCCAGTACTTC.

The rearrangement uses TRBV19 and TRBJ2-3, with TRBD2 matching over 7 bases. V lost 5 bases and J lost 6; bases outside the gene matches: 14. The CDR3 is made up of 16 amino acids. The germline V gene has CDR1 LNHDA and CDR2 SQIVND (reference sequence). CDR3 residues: CASSPSLAGAADTQYF. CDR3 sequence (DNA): TGTGCCAGTAGTCCCTCCCTCGCGGGAGCGGCGGATACGCAGTATTTT.

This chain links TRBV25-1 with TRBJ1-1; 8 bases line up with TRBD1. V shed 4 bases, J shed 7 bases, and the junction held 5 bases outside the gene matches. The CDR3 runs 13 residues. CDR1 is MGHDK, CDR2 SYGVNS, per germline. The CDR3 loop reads CASSAGTGDEAFF. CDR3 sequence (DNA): TGTGCCAGCAGTGCCGGGACAGGAGATGAAGCTTTCTTT.

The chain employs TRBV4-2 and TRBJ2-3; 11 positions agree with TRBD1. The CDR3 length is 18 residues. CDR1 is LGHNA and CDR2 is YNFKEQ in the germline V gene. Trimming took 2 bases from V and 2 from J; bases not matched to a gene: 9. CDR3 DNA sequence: TGTGCCAGCAGCCAAAGGCGGGGACAGGGGGGATCCACAGATACGCAGTATTTT. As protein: CASSQRRGQGGSTDTQYF.

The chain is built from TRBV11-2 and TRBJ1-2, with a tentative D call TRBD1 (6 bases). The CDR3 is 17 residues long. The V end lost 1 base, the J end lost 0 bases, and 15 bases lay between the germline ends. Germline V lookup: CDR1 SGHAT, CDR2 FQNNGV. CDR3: CASSLVGRGRANYGYTF. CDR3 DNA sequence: TGTGCCAGCAGCTTAGTCGGCAGGGGACGAGCTAACTATGGCTACACCTTC.

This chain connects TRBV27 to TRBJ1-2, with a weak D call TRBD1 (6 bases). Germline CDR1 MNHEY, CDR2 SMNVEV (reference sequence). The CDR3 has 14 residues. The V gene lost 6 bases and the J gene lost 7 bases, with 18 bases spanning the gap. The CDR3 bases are TGTGCCAGCAGGAAGCGGGGGCCAGAACGTGGCTACACCTTC. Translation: CASRKRGPERGYTF.

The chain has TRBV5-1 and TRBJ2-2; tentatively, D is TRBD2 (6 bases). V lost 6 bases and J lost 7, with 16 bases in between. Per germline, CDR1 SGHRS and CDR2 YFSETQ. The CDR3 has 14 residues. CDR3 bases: TGCGCCAGCATGCGGACGGCGGGGAGCGGGGAGCTGTTTTTT. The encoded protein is CASMRTAGSGELFF.

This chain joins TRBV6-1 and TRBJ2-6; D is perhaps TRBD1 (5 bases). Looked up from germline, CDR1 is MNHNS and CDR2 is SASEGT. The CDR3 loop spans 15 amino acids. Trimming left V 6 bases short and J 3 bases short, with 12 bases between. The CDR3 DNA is TGTGCCAGCAGGAAACAGGTTAGTGGGGCCAACGTCCTGACTTTC. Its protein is CASRKQVSGANVLTF.

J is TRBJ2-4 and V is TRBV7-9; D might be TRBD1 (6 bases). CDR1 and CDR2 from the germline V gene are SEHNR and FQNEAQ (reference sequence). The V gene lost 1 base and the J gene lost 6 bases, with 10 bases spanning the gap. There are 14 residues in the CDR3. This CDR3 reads CASSLEVDRNIQYF. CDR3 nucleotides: TGTGCCAGCAGCTTAGAGGTGGACAGAAACATTCAGTACTTC.

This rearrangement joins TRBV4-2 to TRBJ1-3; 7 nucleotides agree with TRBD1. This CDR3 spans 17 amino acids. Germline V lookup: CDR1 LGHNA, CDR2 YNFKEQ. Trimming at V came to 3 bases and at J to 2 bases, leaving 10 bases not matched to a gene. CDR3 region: CASSHLGDRDPGNTIYF. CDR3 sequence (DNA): TGTGCCAGCAGCCACTTAGGAGACAGGGACCCTGGAAACACCATATATTTT.

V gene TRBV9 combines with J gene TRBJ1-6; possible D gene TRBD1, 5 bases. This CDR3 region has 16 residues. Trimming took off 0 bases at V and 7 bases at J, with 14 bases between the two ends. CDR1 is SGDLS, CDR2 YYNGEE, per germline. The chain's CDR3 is CASSVAGTLGNSPLHF. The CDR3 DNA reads TGTGCCAGCAGCGTAGCCGGGACTCTAGGGAATTCACCCCTCCACTTT.

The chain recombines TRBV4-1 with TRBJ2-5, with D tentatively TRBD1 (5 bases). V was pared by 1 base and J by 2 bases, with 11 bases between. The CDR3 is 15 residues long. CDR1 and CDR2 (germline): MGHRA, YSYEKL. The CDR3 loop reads CASSQVGDGQETQYF. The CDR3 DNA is TGCGCCAGCAGCCAAGTAGGGGATGGGCAAGAGACCCAGTACTTC.

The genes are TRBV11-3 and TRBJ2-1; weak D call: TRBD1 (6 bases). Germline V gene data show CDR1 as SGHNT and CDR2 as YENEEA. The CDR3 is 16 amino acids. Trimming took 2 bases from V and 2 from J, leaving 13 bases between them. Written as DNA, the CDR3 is TGTGCCAGCAGCTTACCTTTTACAGGGACCTACAATGAGCAGTTCTTC. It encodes CASSLPFTGTYNEQFF.

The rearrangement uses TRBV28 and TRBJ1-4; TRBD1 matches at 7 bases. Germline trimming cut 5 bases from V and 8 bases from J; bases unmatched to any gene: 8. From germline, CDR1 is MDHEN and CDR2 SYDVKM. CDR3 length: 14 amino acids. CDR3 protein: CASSKDRRKEKLFF. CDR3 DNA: TGTGCCAGCAGTAAGGACAGGAGGAAGGAAAAACTGTTTTTT.

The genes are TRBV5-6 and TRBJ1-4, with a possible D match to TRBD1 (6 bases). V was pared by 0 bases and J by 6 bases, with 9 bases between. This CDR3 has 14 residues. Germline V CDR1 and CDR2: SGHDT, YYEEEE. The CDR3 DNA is TGTGCCAGCAGCTTGGGCAGGGGTGATGAAAAACTGTTTTTT. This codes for CASSLGRGDEKLFF.

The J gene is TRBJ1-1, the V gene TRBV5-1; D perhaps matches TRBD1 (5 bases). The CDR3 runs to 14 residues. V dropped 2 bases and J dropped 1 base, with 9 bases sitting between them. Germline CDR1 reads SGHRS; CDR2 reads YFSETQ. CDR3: CASSLGAPNTEAFF. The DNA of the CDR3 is TGCGCCAGCAGCTTAGGGGCCCCGAACACTGAAGCTTTCTTT.

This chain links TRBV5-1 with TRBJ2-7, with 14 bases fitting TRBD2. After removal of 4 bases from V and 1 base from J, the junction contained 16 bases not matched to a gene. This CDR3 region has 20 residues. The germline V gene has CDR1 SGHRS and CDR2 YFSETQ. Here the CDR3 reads CASSGGQTSGGARRSYEQYF. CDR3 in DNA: TGCGCCAGCAGCGGGGGGCAGACTAGCGGGGGGGCCAGAAGATCCTACGAGCAGTACTTC.

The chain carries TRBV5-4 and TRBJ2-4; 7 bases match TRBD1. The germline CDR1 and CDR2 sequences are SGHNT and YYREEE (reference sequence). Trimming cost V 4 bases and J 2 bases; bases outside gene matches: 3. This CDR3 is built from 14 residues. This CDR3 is CASSPGQPKNIQYF. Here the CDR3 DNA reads TGTGCCAGCAGCCCGGGACAGCCCAAAAACATTCAGTACTTC.